Below are 7 T cell receptor beta chains sequenced from a single sample in a study of blood T cell repertoires in COVID-19. Clones were sequenced by immunoSEQ multiplex PCR, and TCRdb holds only the in-frame ones, with some missing. The sample has 200,000 to 250,000 clones, around 86% seen once. Sequencing was done on a sample of peripheral blood. These receptors were taken from a man between 45 and 60 years old with COVID-19, enrolled during active disease.

The chain has TRBV30 and TRBJ1-1; D is undetermined. The CDR3 contains 11 residues. Trimming took off 0 bases at V and 6 bases at J, with 5 bases between the two ends. Germline CDR1 and CDR2: GTSNPN and SVGIG (reference sequence). DNA for the CDR3: TGTGCCTGGAGTGTAGCCCCTGAAGCTTTCTTT. It codes for CAWSVAPEAFF.

Written as DNA, the CDR3 is TGCGCCAGCAGCTTGGGGCCGACGGGGAATGAGCAGTTCTTC. Translated: CASSLGPTGNEQFF. This chain joins TRBV5-1 and TRBJ2-1, with a tentative D call TRBD2 (5 bases). Germline CDR1 SGHRS, CDR2 YFSETQ. Trimming stripped 0 bases from V and 7 bases from J, with 11 bases between. There are 14 residues in the CDR3.

The rearrangement joins TRBV5-1 to TRBJ1-4; 7 bases are a match to TRBD1. CDR3 length equals 14 residues. V was clipped by 6 bases and J by 3 bases; unmatched bases: 5. The germline V gene has CDR1 SGHRS and CDR2 YFSETQ. Written as DNA, the CDR3 is TGCGCCAGCAAGACAGGGCCCTCTAATGAAAAACTGTTTTTT. Amino acids: CASKTGPSNEKLFF.

The V gene is TRBV10-1, the J gene TRBJ2-2; D might be TRBD1 (7 bases). The length of the CDR3 is 14 residues. Trimming took off 6 bases at V and 6 bases at J, with 14 bases between the two ends. The germline V gene has CDR1 WNHNN and CDR2 SYGVQD (reference sequence). CDR3 bases: TGCGCCAGCAGGACAGGGACTGGGGCCGGGGAGCTGTTTTTT. Its translation: CASRTGTGAGELFF.

The chain is built from TRBV6-5 and TRBJ2-1; the D gene is possibly TRBD1 (7 bases). The CDR3 has 13 amino acids. Germline loops: CDR1 MNHEY, CDR2 SVGAGI. V lost 6 bases and J 6 bases, leaving 12 bases between the germline ends. The CDR3 protein is CASRAEGANEQFF. The CDR3 DNA sequence: TGTGCCAGCAGGGCGGAGGGGGCCAATGAGCAGTTCTTC.

The chain joins TRBV6-1 to TRBJ2-6; D possibly corresponds to TRBD1 (5 bases). This CDR3 comprises 18 residues. Germline V lookup: CDR1 MNHNS, CDR2 SASEGT. The ends were cut back, 2 bases at V and 0 bases at J, with 14 bases in the middle. The CDR3 region is CASSEFAGLPSGANVLTF. CDR3 in DNA: TGTGCCAGCAGTGAATTTGCAGGGCTCCCCTCTGGGGCCAACGTCCTGACTTTC.

This chain joins TRBV28 and TRBJ1-5, with D possibly matching TRBD1 (5 bases). Germline assignment: CDR1 MDHEN and CDR2 SYDVKM. The CDR3 contains 14 residues. The V end was cut by 8 bases, the J end by 6 bases, with 17 bases between. The CDR3 reads CASGGTGMFQPQHF. DNA of the CDR3: TGTGCCAGCGGGGGGACGGGGATGTTTCAGCCCCAGCATTTT.